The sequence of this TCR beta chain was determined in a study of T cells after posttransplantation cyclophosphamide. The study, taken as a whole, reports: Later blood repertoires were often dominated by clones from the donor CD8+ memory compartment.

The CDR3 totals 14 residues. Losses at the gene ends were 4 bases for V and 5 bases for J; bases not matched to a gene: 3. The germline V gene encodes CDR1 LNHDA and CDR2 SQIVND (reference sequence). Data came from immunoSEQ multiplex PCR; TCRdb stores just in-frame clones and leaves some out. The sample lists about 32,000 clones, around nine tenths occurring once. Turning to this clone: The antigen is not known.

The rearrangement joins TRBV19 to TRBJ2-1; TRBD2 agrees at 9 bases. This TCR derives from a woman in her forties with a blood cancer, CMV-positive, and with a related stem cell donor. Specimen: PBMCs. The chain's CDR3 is CASSKASGNNEQFF. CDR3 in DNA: TGTGCCAGTAGTAAGGCTAGCGGGAACAATGAGCAGTTCTTC.